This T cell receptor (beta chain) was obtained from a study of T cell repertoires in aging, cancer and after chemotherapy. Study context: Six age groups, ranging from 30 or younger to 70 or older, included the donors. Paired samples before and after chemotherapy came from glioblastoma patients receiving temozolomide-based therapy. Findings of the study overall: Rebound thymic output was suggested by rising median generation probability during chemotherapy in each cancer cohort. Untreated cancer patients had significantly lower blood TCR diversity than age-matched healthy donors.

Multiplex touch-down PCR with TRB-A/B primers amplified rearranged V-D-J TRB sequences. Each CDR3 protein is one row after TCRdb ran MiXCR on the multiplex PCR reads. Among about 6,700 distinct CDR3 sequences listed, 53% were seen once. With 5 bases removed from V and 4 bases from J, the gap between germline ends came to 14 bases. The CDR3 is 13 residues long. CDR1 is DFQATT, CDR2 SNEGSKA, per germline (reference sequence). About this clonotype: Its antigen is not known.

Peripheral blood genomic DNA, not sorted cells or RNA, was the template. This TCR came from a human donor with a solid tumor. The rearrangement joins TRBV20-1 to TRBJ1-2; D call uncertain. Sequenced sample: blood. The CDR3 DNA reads TGCAGTGCTGTAGGCGAGCCGAGCTATGGCTACACCTTC. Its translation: CSAVGEPSYGYTF.